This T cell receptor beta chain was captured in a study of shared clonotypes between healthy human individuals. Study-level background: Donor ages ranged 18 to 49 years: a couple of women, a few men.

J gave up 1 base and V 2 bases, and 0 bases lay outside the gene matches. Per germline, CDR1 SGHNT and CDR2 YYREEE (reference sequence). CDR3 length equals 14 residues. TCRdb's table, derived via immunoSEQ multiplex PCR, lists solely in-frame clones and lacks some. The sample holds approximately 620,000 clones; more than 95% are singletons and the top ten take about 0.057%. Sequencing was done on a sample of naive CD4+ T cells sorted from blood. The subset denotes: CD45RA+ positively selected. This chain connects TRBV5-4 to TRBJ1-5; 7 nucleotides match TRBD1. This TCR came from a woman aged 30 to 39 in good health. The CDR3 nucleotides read TGTGCCAGCAGCTTACAGGGGAGCAATCAGCCCCAGCATTTT. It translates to CASSLQGSNQPQHF.